The 8 T cell receptor beta chains given below trace back to one sample, sequenced in a study of shared T cell receptors in the human thymus. Libraries were prepared by immunoSEQ multiplex PCR; TCRdb keeps only in-frame clonotypes and omits some of them. The sample lists around 340,000 clones; approximately 95% were seen once. Sequenced material: thymocytes. These receptor sequences come from a human donor.

The chain links TRBV5-4 to TRBJ2-2; D is undetermined. Trimming stripped 4 bases from V and 3 bases from J, with 13 bases between. Germline V CDR1 and CDR2: SGHNT, YYREEE (reference sequence). This CDR3 has 15 residues. CDR3 residues: CASSRNALDTGELFF. In DNA form, the CDR3 reads TGTGCCAGCAGCCGCAACGCGTTGGACACCGGGGAGCTGTTTTTT.

The V gene is TRBV19, the J gene TRBJ1-5, with 7 bases lining up with TRBD1. There are 15 residues in the CDR3. Germline-derived CDR1 and CDR2 are LNHDA and SQIVND (reference sequence). The V segment lost 2 bases and the J segment 6 bases; nucleotides outside the gene matches: 7. The CDR3 bases are TGTGCCAGTAGTATAAGACAGGGATTAGGTCAGCCCCAGCATTTT. Its protein product is CASSIRQGLGQPQHF.

The rearrangement joins TRBV27 to TRBJ1-5; 8 bases map to TRBD1. The CDR3 has 17 amino acids. V lost 5 bases, J lost 1 base, and 10 bases stayed unmatched. Germline CDR1 MNHEY, CDR2 SMNVEV (reference sequence). This chain's CDR3 is CASSPLGQGKSNQPQHF. Here the CDR3 DNA reads TGTGCCAGCAGTCCCCTAGGACAGGGAAAAAGCAATCAGCCCCAGCATTTT.

J is TRBJ2-5 and V is TRBV4-2; maybe TRBD2 (7 bases). CDR1 LGHNA and CDR2 YNFKEQ come from the germline V gene. The CDR3 is 16 amino acids. V was cut by 1 base and J by 5 bases, with 17 bases left in between. CDR3 loop: CASSQAGAGEEETQYF. The CDR3 bases are TGTGCCAGCAGCCAAGCGGGGGCGGGAGAGGAGGAGACCCAGTACTTC.

Comment on this clone: Relative to the germline gene, one junction end is altered; a read error may explain this. The V call is TRBV7-7, the J call TRBJ2-5; D is possibly TRBD1 (6 bases). Per germline, CDR1 SSHAT and CDR2 FNYEAQ (reference sequence). This CDR3 has 15 amino acids. CDR3 loop: CASSLRSGQKKTQYF. The CDR3 nucleotides read TGTGCTAGCAGCCTAAGATCCGGACAGAAGAAGACCCAGTACTTC.

The chain carries TRBV28 and TRBJ1-3; D gene ambiguous. V was cut by 3 bases and J by 0 bases, with 18 bases left in between. Per germline, CDR1 MDHEN and CDR2 SYDVKM. CDR3 size: 18 residues. The CDR3 region has the DNA TGTGCCAGCAGTTTCGGTTGGTTAGAGGAAAGCTCTGGAAACACCATATATTTT. Protein: CASSFGWLEESSGNTIYF.

This chain joins TRBV27 and TRBJ2-1; D is unresolved. With 4 bases removed from V and 2 bases from J, the gap between germline ends came to 6 bases. This CDR3 has 13 amino acids. Germline lookup yields CDR1 MNHEY and CDR2 SMNVEV (reference sequence). The CDR3 sequence: CASSYGPYNEQFF. CDR3 bases: TGTGCCAGCAGTTATGGGCCCTACAATGAGCAGTTCTTC.

The chain is built from TRBV5-3 and TRBJ1-1; D gene uncertain. Being an ORF, TRBV5-3 has a function that is uncertain. This CDR3 comprises 10 residues. V lost 0 bases and J 11 bases, leaving 5 bases between the germline ends. The CDR3 loop is CARSLVGAFF. The CDR3 DNA follows: TGTGCCAGAAGCTTGGTCGGGGCTTTCTTT.